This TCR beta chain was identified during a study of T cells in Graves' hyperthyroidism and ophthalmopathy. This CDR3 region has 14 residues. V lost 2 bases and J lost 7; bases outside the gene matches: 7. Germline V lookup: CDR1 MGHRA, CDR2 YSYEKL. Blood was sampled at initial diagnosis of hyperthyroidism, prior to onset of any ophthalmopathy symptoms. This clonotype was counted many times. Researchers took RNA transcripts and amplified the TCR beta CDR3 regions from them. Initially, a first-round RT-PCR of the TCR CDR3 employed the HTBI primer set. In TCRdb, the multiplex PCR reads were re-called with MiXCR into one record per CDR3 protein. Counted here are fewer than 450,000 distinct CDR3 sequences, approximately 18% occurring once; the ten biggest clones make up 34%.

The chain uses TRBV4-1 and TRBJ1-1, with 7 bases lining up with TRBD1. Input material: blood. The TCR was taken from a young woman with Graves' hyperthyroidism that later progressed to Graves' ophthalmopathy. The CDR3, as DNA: TGCGCCAGCAGCCAACCACAGGGGATCGTTGAAGCTTTCTTT. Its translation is CASSQPQGIVEAFF.